Below, 17 T cell receptor beta chains from the same sample are listed, as sequenced in a study of T cell responses to AZD1222 COVID-19 vaccine. Sequencing was performed with immunoSEQ multiplex PCR; in TCRdb, only in-frame clones are kept and a portion is missing. The sample contains 95,000 to 150,000 clones, approximately 87% of which appear only once. Sequenced here: peripheral blood, sampled on day 0 of AZD1222 vaccination. These receptors originate from an adult in good health.

This chain joins TRBV28 and TRBJ1-1; the match to TRBD1 covers 7 bases. CDR1 is MDHEN, CDR2 SYDVKM, per germline. The CDR3 is 14 amino acids. The junction had 6 bases not matched to a gene; V was cut back by 6 bases and J by 2 bases. CDR3 sequence (DNA): TGTGCCAGCAGCCGCAGGGGGGGCAACACTGAAGCTTTCTTT. Translating it yields CASSRRGGNTEAFF.

The genes are TRBV6-4 and TRBJ2-1, with TRBD2 matching over 7 bases. Germline V gene data show CDR1 as MRHNA and CDR2 as SNTAGT. The CDR3 sequence is 15 residues long. V was clipped by 4 bases and J by 6 bases; unmatched bases: 9. The CDR3 DNA is TGTGCCAGCAGTGCTACGGGGGGTCTTTTCAATGAGCAGTTCTTC. It encodes CASSATGGLFNEQFF.

The count of this clone is one. J is TRBJ2-2 and V is TRBV19, with D tentatively TRBD2 (6 bases). Germline values: CDR1 LNHDA, CDR2 SQIVND (reference sequence). With 3 bases removed from V and 2 bases from J, the gap between germline ends came to 10 bases. The length of the CDR3 is 15 residues. The CDR3 coding sequence is TGTGCCAGTAGTATTCGAACTAGCAACACCGGGGAGCTGTTTTTT. This sequence encodes CASSIRTSNTGELFF.

The chain couples TRBV30 to TRBJ2-2; TRBD1 matches 10 bases. J was trimmed by 4 bases and V by 4 bases; bases with no gene match: 9. CDR1 GTSNPN and CDR2 SVGIG come from the germline V gene (reference sequence). The CDR3 runs to 16 residues. The CDR3 protein is CAWTPPGQGTTGELFF. The CDR3 DNA reads TGTGCCTGGACCCCTCCGGGACAGGGGACCACCGGGGAGCTGTTTTTT.

The chain joins TRBV18 to TRBJ1-2; 7 bases are shared with TRBD1. The CDR3 has 14 residues. V lost 3 bases to trimming and J lost 8 bases; unmatched junction nucleotides: 9. Germline CDR1 is KGHSH and CDR2 is LQKENI. CDR3 sequence: CASSPGQVMGGYTF. The CDR3 DNA follows: TGTGCCAGCTCACCTGGACAGGTTATGGGCGGCTACACCTTC. The full variable domain, its missing parts supplied by reference TRBV18 and TRBJ1-2, is NAGVMQNPRHLVRRRGQEARLRCSPMKGHSHVYWYRQLPEEGLKFMVYLQKENIIDESGMPKERFSAEFPKEGPSILRIQQVVRGDSAAYFCASSPGQVMGGYTFGSGTRLTVV.

This clone appeared once. The chain recombines TRBV18 with TRBJ2-7; TRBD1 agrees at 9 bases. This CDR3 has 19 amino acids. Germline V gene sequence: CDR1 KGHSH, CDR2 LQKENI. V shed 4 bases and J 0 bases; nucleotides not matched to a gene: 16. The CDR3 loop is CASSRKSGTGTTLSYEQYF. The CDR3, as DNA: TGTGCCAGCTCACGGAAATCCGGGACAGGGACAACCCTCTCCTACGAGCAGTACTTC. Supplemented by reference TRBV18 and TRBJ2-7, the full variable domain reads NAGVMQNPRHLVRRRGQEARLRCSPMKGHSHVYWYRQLPEEGLKFMVYLQKENIIDESGMPKERFSAEFPKEGPSILRIQQVVRGDSAAYFCASSRKSGTGTTLSYEQYFGPGTRLTVT.

This chain links TRBV30 with TRBJ2-3; TRBD1 is a possible D gene (6 bases). CDR3 size: 16 residues. CDR1 and CDR2 (germline): GTSNPN, SVGIG (reference sequence). V was shortened by 0 bases and J by 2 bases, with 15 bases between the two germline ends. CDR3 DNA: TGTGCCTGGAGTGTGCCACAGGGCAGTTTCACAGATACGCAGTATTTT. Translation: CAWSVPQGSFTDTQYF.

CDR3 coding DNA: TGTGCCACCATGAAGAAGAATGAGCAGTTCTTC. This encodes CATMKKNEQFF. The J gene is TRBJ2-1, the V gene TRBV24-1, with D hard to call. The V gene's germline CDR1 is KGHDR and CDR2 SFDVKD. Trimming stripped 8 bases from V and 7 bases from J, with 8 bases between. This CDR3 is 11 amino acids long.

This clone was counted only a few times. V and J are TRBV2 and TRBJ2-2; 7 nucleotides match TRBD1. V trimming: 4 bases; J trimming: 5 bases; junction bases outside the gene matches: 10. Germline V gene data show CDR1 as SNHLY and CDR2 as FYNNEI. The CDR3 has 16 residues. DNA for the CDR3: TGTGCCAGCAGTGGACAAACAGGGGCTAGTACCGGGGAGCTGTTTTTT. This codes for CASSGQTGASTGELFF. The whole variable domain, filled in from reference TRBV2 and TRBJ2-2, reads EPEVTQTPSHQVTQMGQEVILRCVPISNHLYFYWYRQILGQKVEFLVSFYNNEISEKSEIFDDQFSVERPDGSNFTLKIRSTKLEDSAMYFCASSGQTGASTGELFFGEGSRLTVL.

The chain uses TRBV27 and TRBJ1-2; tentatively, D is TRBD1 (5 bases). V was cut by 6 bases and J by 3 bases, with 14 bases left in between. The CDR3 sequence is 14 residues long. CDR1 and CDR2 from the germline V gene are MNHEY and SMNVEV (reference sequence). Here the CDR3 reads CASRSTEIHYGYTF. CDR3 sequence (DNA): TGTGCCAGCAGGTCGACAGAGATCCACTATGGCTACACCTTC.

The chain has TRBV4-2 and TRBJ2-7; D possibly matches TRBD1 or TRBD2 (5 bases each). The CDR3 sequence is 16 residues long. The V end was cut by 1 base, the J end by 1 base, with 14 bases between. The germline CDR1 and CDR2 sequences are LGHNA and YNFKEQ. CDR3 nucleotide sequence: TGTGCCAGCAGCCAAGCTTACCAGGGCGGGTCCTACGAGCAGTACTTC. It is translated as CASSQAYQGGSYEQYF.

There are a few counts of this clone. V is TRBV6-5 and J is TRBJ1-1; possibly TRBD1 for D (5 bases). The length of the CDR3 is 16 residues. In germline, CDR1 is MNHEY, CDR2 SVGAGI. Between the trimmed V and J ends, which lost 0 bases and 7 bases, there was a span of 18 bases. CDR3 nucleotides: TGTGCCAGCAGTTACTCTTCGAGAGGTACAGGAGGTGAAGCTTTCTTT. Its translation: CASSYSSRGTGGEAFF.

The chain couples TRBV4-3 to TRBJ2-1, with 9 bases fitting TRBD1. V shed 4 bases and J 4 bases; nucleotides not matched to a gene: 5. From germline, CDR1 is LGHNA and CDR2 YSLEER. The CDR3 contains 15 residues. This CDR3 reads CASSPGTGWYNEQFF. Written as DNA, the CDR3 is TGCGCCAGCAGCCCGGGGACAGGGTGGTACAATGAGCAGTTCTTC.

In DNA form, the CDR3 reads TGTGCCAGCAGGCAGCGGCCCCACGGCAATGAGCAGTTCTTC. Encoded protein: CASRQRPHGNEQFF. The chain links TRBV28 to TRBJ2-1, with D maybe TRBD2 (5 bases). The CDR3 contains 14 residues. The germline V and J ends were trimmed by 6 bases and 6 bases, with 15 bases remaining between them. The V gene's germline CDR1 is MDHEN and CDR2 SYDVKM.

This clone was counted a single time. The chain employs TRBV5-5 and TRBJ2-3; no clear D gene. CDR1 and CDR2 (germline): SGHKS, YYEKEE (reference sequence). The ends were cut back, 2 bases at V and 6 bases at J, with 7 bases in the middle. The CDR3 spans 12 residues. CDR3 nucleotides: TGTGCCAGCAGCTTATTTGGGGATACGCAGTATTTT. Amino acids: CASSLFGDTQYF.

V is TRBV7-2 and J is TRBJ2-5, with 7 bases matching TRBD2. Trimming removed 2 bases from V and 7 bases from J; junction bases left unmatched: 7. The CDR3 loop spans 14 amino acids. Germline V lookup: CDR1 SGHTA, CDR2 FQGNSA. This CDR3 reads CASSLTSGGGTQYF. CDR3 sequence (DNA): TGTGCCAGCAGCTTAACTTCTGGCGGGGGGACCCAGTACTTC.

The chain couples TRBV6-6 to TRBJ2-2, with D possibly TRBD1 on 5 matching bases. The V end was cut by 6 bases, the J end by 2 bases, with 13 bases between. The CDR3 is 15 amino acids. Germline V CDR1 and CDR2: MNHNY, SVGAGI (reference sequence). The CDR3 DNA is TGTGCCAGCAGATCAGGACGGACAAACACCGGGGAGCTGTTTTTT. Its translation is CASRSGRTNTGELFF.